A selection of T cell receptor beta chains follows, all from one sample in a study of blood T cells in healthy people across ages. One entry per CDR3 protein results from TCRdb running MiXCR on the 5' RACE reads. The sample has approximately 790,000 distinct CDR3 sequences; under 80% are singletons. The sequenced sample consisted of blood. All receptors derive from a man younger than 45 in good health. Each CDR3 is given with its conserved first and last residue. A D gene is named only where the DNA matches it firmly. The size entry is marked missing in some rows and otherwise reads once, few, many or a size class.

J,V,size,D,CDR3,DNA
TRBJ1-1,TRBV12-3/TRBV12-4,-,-,CASSLATDTEAFF,TGTGCCAGCAGTTTAGCGACGGACACTGAAGCTTTCTTT
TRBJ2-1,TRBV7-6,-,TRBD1,CASSLDGTGGYNEQFF,TGTGCCAGCAGCTTAGATGGAACAGGGGGTTACAATGAGCAGTTCTTC
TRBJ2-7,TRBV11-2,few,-,CASSWTISSYEQYF,TGTGCCAGCAGCTGGACTATTAGCTCCTACGAGCAGTACTTC
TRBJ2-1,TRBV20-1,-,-,CSARALAPGGRMDEQFF,TGCAGTGCTAGAGCCCTAGCCCCGGGGGGCAGGATGGATGAGCAGTTCTTC
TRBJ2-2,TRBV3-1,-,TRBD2,CASSQAGLATGELFF,TGTGCCAGCAGCCAAGCGGGACTAGCGACCGGGGAGCTGTTTTTT
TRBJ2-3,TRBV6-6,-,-,CASRGQGDTQYF,TGTGCCAGCCGGGGTCAAGGAGATACGCAGTATTTT
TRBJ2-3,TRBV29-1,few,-,CSGTGGTTDTQYF,TGCAGCGGGACCGGGGGCACCACAGATACGCAGTATTTT
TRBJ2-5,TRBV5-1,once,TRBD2,CASSTGLGRETQYF,TGCGCCAGCAGCACCGGACTAGGGAGAGAGACCCAGTACTTC
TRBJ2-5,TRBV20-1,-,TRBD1,CSAPAPTLRDRGRETQYF,TGCAGTGCCCCGGCACCTACCCTCCGGGACAGGGGGCGGGAGACCCAGTACTTC
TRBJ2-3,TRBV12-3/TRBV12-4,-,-,CASSPNFDTERADTQYF,TGTGCCAGCAGCCCAAATTTTGACACGGAGCGAGCAGATACGCAGTATTTT
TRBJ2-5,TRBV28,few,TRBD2,CASSHSGFGRTRETQYF,TGTGCCAGCAGTCATTCCGGCTTCGGGAGGACTAGGGAGACCCAGTACTTC
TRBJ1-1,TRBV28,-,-,CASSWAVTEAFF,TGTGCCAGCAGTTGGGCTGTCACTGAAGCTTTCTTT
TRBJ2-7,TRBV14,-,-,CASSPWGPRSSYEQYF,TGTGCCAGCAGCCCTTGGGGTCCTCGGAGCTCCTACGAGCAGTACTTC
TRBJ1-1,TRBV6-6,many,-,CASSLTGGVVTEAFF,TGTGCCAGCAGCCTAACGGGGGGGGTGGTCACTGAAGCTTTCTTT
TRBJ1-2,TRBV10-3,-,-,CAISPEREGGGGYTF,TGTGCCATCAGCCCGGAGAGGGAAGGCGGAGGAGGCTACACCTTC
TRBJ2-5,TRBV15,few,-,CATSREIGGGTETQYF,TGTGCCACCAGCAGAGAAATAGGAGGGGGCACGGAGACCCAGTACTTC
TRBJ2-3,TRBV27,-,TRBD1,CASSFVGTGRRDTQYF,TGTGCCAGCAGTTTCGTAGGGACAGGTCGCCGAGATACGCAGTATTTT
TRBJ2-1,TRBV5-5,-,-,CASSFRLALNEQFF,TGTGCCAGCAGCTTTCGTCTAGCCCTGAATGAGCAGTTCTTC
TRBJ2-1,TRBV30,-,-,CAWSEQGPNEQFF,TGTGCCTGGAGTGAACAGGGTCCCAATGAGCAGTTCTTC
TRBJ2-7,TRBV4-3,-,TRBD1,CASSQDYFPGGPYEQYF,TGCGCCAGCAGCCAAGATTATTTCCCAGGGGGCCCCTACGAGCAGTACTTC
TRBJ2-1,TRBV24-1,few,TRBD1,CATSDRGTGNYNEQFF,TGTGCCACCAGTGACCGTGGGACAGGGAACTACAATGAGCAGTTCTTC
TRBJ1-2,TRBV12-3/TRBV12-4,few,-,CASSPPGTSLYGYTF,TGTGCCAGCAGTCCCCCCGGGACTTCCCTTTATGGCTACACCTTT
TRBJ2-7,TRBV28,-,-,CASSPPEYRTYEQYF,TGTGCCAGCAGTCCCCCAGAATATAGGACCTACGAGCAGTACTTC
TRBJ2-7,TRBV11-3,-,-,CASSFDRQYSYEQYF,TGTGCCAGCAGCTTCGACCGTCAGTACTCCTACGAGCAGTACTTC
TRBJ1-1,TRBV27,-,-,CASSPFRGHADTEAFF,TGTGCCAGCAGTCCCTTCCGGGGCCATGCTGACACTGAAGCTTTCTTT
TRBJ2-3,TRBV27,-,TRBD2,CASSLAAGSDTQYF,TGTGCCAGCAGTTTAGCAGCGGGGTCAGATACGCAGTATTTT
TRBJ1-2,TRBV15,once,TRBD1,CATSRAISGQGPYGYTF,TGTGCCACCAGCAGGGCAATATCAGGACAGGGCCCATATGGCTACACCTTC
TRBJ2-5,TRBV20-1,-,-,CSATGEETQYF,TGCAGTGCTACCGGAGAAGAGACCCAGTACTTC
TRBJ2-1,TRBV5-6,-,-,CASSLGRSGFF,TGTGCCAGCAGCTTGGGGAGATCGGGGTTCTTC
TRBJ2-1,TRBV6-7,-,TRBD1,CASSYRDRDSYNEQFF,TGTGCCAGCAGTTACCGCGACAGGGACTCCTACAATGAGCAGTTCTTC
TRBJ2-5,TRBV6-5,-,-,CASSTPGTGEQYF,TGTGCCAGCAGTACCCCAGGGACGGGAGAGCAGTACTTC
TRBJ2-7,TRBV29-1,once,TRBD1,CSAHTGGLETKYF,TGCAGCGCACATACAGGGGGCCTGGAGACCAAGTACTTC
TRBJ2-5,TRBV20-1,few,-,CSANTGETQYF,TGCAGTGCTAATACGGGGGAGACCCAGTACTTC
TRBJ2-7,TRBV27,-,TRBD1,CASSSPGQGSEQYF,TGTGCCAGCAGTTCCCCCGGACAGGGCAGCGAGCAGTACTTC
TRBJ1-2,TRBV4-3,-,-,CASSQDGTPMGGGYTF,TGCGCCAGCAGCCAAGATGGTACCCCAATGGGAGGTGGCTACACCTTC
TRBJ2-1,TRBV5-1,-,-,CASSPGGRGEYNEQFF,TGCGCCAGCAGCCCGGGCGGGCGGGGTGAATACAATGAGCAGTTCTTC
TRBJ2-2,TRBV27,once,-,CASSPNIPGELFF,TGTGCCAGCAGTCCAAATATCCCCGGGGAGCTGTTTTTT
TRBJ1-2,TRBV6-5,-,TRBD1,CASISLGDRGNYGYTF,TGTGCCAGCATTTCTCTAGGGGACAGGGGAAACTATGGCTACACCTTC
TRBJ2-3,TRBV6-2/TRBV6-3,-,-,CASSSLQLRAGTDTQYF,TGTGCCAGCAGCTCTCTTCAACTAAGGGCCGGCACAGATACGCAGTATTTT
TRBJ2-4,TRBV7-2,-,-,CASSTLQGYIQYF,TGTGCCAGCAGCACTCTACAGGGTTACATTCAGTACTTC
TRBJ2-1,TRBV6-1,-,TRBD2,CASTERLRGGSSYNEQFF,TGTGCCAGCACCGAAAGACTCCGGGGGGGTAGCTCCTACAATGAGCAGTTCTTC
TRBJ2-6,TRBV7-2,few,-,CARLLGAGANVLTF,TGTGCCAGACTCCTAGGGGCTGGGGCCAACGTCCTGACTTTC
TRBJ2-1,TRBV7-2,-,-,CASSLGELRREQFF,TGTGCCAGCAGCTTAGGGGAACTACGGCGTGAGCAGTTCTTC
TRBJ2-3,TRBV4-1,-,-,CASSSRDNPTDTQYF,TGCGCCAGCAGCAGTCGGGACAACCCCACAGATACGCAGTATTTT
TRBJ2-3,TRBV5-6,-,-,CASSLVQTRDTQYF,TGTGCCAGCAGCTTGGTTCAGACTAGGGATACGCAGTATTTT
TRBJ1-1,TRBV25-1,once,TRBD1,CASSLGTAVNTEAFF,TGTGCCAGCAGCTTGGGGACAGCTGTGAACACTGAAGCTTTCTTT
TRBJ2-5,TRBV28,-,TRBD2,CASSSGRAWREQYF,TGTGCCAGCAGTTCAGGGAGGGCTTGGAGGGAGCAGTACTTC
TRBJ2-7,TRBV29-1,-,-,CSATVRNEQYF,TGCAGCGCAACCGTGAGGAACGAGCAGTACTTC